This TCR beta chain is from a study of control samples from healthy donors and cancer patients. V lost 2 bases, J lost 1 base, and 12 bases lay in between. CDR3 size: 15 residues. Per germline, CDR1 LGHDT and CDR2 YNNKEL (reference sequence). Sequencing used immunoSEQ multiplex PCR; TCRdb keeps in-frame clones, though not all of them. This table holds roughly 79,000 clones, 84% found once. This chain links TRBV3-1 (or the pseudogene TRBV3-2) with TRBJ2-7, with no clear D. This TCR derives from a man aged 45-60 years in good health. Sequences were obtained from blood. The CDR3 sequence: CASSQWWTESYEQYF. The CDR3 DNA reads TGTGCCAGCAGCCAATGGTGGACGGAATCCTACGAGCAGTACTTC.